One sample yielded the 13 T cell receptor beta chains listed below, sequenced in a study of beta chain features in type 1 diabetes. Points from the study as a whole: Within each of all four CD4+ subsets, Type 1 diabetes patients had TCRB CDR3s that were moderately but significantly shorter.

For these receptors, no antigen is known. All of the isolated RNA was reverse transcribed, so expressed TCRB transcripts were sequenced. The data were produced by immunoSEQ multiplex PCR, yet TCRdb's version contains in-frame clones alone and is incomplete. This sample has hundreds of thousands of clones, with about an eighth found just once. The sequenced sample was naive CD4+ T cells from blood. Receptors originate from a man between 18 and 29 years old with type 1 diabetes.

A few counts support this clone. The chain is built from TRBV7-2 and TRBJ1-2, with no clear D. The V gene lost 7 bases and the J gene lost 4 bases, with 16 bases spanning the gap. The CDR3 runs to 14 residues. From germline, CDR1 is SGHTA and CDR2 FQGNSA. This CDR3 reads CASNKADRAYGYTF. CDR3 in DNA: TGTGCCAGCAACAAAGCCGATAGGGCCTATGGCTACACCTTC.

The J gene is TRBJ1-1, the V gene TRBV18; D may be TRBD1 (5 bases). CDR1 is KGHSH, CDR2 LQKENI, per germline. The CDR3 is made up of 14 amino acids. The V gene lost 5 bases and the J gene lost 1 base, with 11 bases spanning the gap. The CDR3 DNA sequence: TGTGCCAGCTCAGTAGGGACGGCGAACACTGAAGCTTTCTTT. The encoded protein is CASSVGTANTEAFF.

The rearrangement joins TRBV5-1 to TRBJ2-7; 7 nucleotides line up with TRBD1. Germline-derived CDR1 and CDR2 are SGHRS and YFSETQ. The CDR3 totals 15 residues. The J segment lost 1 base and the V segment lost 4 bases, leaving 8 bases of the junction unmatched. For the CDR3, the DNA is TGCGCCAGCAGCCTCGGGACAGACCTATCCTACGAGCAGTACTTC. It translates to CASSLGTDLSYEQYF. Full variable domain (outside the CDR3, taken from reference TRBV5-1 and TRBJ2-7): KAGVTQTPRYLIKTRGQQVTLSCSPISGHRSVSWYQQTPGQGLQFLFEYFSETQRNKGNFPGRFSGRQFSNSRSEMNVSTLELGDSALYLCASSLGTDLSYEQYFGPGTRLTVT.

The CDR3 is CASSLLSGGYNEQFF. In DNA, the CDR3 is TGTGCCAGCAGTTTGCTTAGCGGGGGCTACAATGAGCAGTTCTTC. This sequence joins TRBV27 and TRBJ2-1, with TRBD2 matching 9 bases. Germline V gene sequence: CDR1 MNHEY, CDR2 SMNVEV (reference sequence). V trimming: 3 bases; J trimming: 3 bases; junction bases outside the gene matches: 3. The CDR3 is 15 amino acids.

The chain employs TRBV29-1 and TRBJ1-2; D gene ambiguous. The germline gives CDR1 SQVTM, CDR2 ANQGSEA. V was pared by 3 bases and J by 8 bases, with 10 bases between. The CDR3 consists of 11 residues. DNA for the CDR3: TGCAGCGTTGATTTTGACGGCGGCTACACCTTC. It yields the protein CSVDFDGGYTF.

In its sample, this clone was seen a few times. The chain is built from TRBV11-2 and TRBJ2-7, with 7 bases identical to TRBD1. The germline V gene encodes CDR1 SGHAT and CDR2 FQNNGV. The trim removed 4 bases at V and 0 bases at J, leaving 9 bases unmatched. The CDR3 runs 16 residues. This CDR3 reads CASSSLQGRSSYEQYF. Here the CDR3 DNA reads TGTGCCAGCAGCTCCCTACAGGGGAGAAGCTCCTACGAGCAGTACTTC.

V is TRBV18 and J is TRBJ1-2, with no clear D. V was clipped by 3 bases and J by 4 bases, with 12 bases between them. This CDR3 has 14 residues. The V gene's germline CDR1 is KGHSH and CDR2 LQKENI. CDR3 in amino acids: CASSPDQTLYGYTF. The CDR3 DNA follows: TGTGCCAGCTCACCGGATCAGACGCTCTATGGCTACACCTTC. Complete variable domain (other parts from reference TRBV18 and TRBJ1-2): NAGVMQNPRHLVRRRGQEARLRCSPMKGHSHVYWYRQLPEEGLKFMVYLQKENIIDESGMPKERFSAEFPKEGPSILRIQQVVRGDSAAYFCASSPDQTLYGYTFGSGTRLTVV.

This clone was seen only a few times. This chain joins TRBV11-3 and TRBJ2-5; the D call may be TRBD1 or TRBD2 (5 bases each). The CDR3 has 14 residues. Trimming left V 2 bases short and J 5 bases short, with 12 bases between. CDR1 is SGHNT and CDR2 is YENEEA in the germline V gene. CDR3 residues: CASSLLGVRETQYF. The CDR3 region has the DNA TGTGCCAGCAGCTTACTGGGGGTGAGGGAGACCCAGTACTTC. The full variable domain, in which reference TRBV11-3 and TRBJ2-5 provide the parts outside the CDR3, is EAGVVQSPRYKIIEKKQPVAFWCNPISGHNTLYWYLQNLGQGPELLIRYENEEAVDDSQLPKDRFSAERLKGVDSTLKIQPAELGDSAVYLCASSLLGVRETQYFGPGTRLLVL.

Turning to this clone: The same CDR3 is also encoded by other DNA sequences in this sample. The chain has TRBV28 and TRBJ1-5; D is uncertain. The germline V gene encodes CDR1 MDHEN and CDR2 SYDVKM. Trimming pared 8 bases from V and 5 bases from J, leaving 10 bases between. This CDR3 has 12 residues. The CDR3 DNA reads as TGTGCCAGCCGTTCGGGCGATCAGCCCCAGCATTTT. Translated: CASRSGDQPQHF.

This clone was observed a few times. This chain joins TRBV12-5 and TRBJ1-6, with D unclear. The CDR3 consists of 15 residues. V dropped 1 base and J dropped 0 bases, with 4 bases sitting between them. From germline, CDR1 is LGHNT and CDR2 FRNRAP. CDR3 nucleotides: TGTGCTAGTGGTTTGGGCGGCTCCTATAATTCACCCCTCCACTTT. As protein: CASGLGGSYNSPLHF. The full variable domain, in which reference TRBV12-5 and TRBJ1-6 provide the parts outside the CDR3, is DARVTQTPRHKVTEMGQEVTMRCQPILGHNTVFWYRQTMMQGLELLAYFRNRAPLDDSGMPKDRFSAEMPDATLATLKIQPSEPRDSAVYFCASGLGGSYNSPLHFGNGTRLTVT.

This chain joins TRBV5-6 and TRBJ2-1, with TRBD2 identical over 7 bases. J gave up 7 bases and V 0 bases, and 1 base lay outside the gene matches. Per the germline V gene, CDR1 is SGHDT and CDR2 is YYEEEE. CDR3 length equals 13 residues. DNA of the CDR3: TGTGCCAGCAGCTTGGACGGGAGGAATGAGCAGTTCTTC. Translation gives CASSLDGRNEQFF. The full variable domain, its missing parts supplied by reference TRBV5-6 and TRBJ2-1, is DAGVTQSPTHLIKTRGQQVTLRCSPKSGHDTVSWYQQALGQGPQFIFQYYEEEERQRGNFPDRFSGHQFPNYSSELNVNALLLGDSALYLCASSLDGRNEQFFGPGTRLTVL.

The rearrangement uses TRBV10-2 and TRBJ1-1, with D tentatively TRBD1 (5 bases). Germline V CDR1 and CDR2: WSHSY, SAAADI. The CDR3 has 11 residues. V was pared by 8 bases and J by 1 base, with 5 bases between. CDR3 coding DNA: TGCGCCAGCGGGGGGAACACTGAAGCTTTCTTT. Protein: CASGGNTEAFF.

The genes are TRBV6-1 and TRBJ1-2, with D maybe TRBD1 (5 bases). CDR1 and CDR2 from the germline V gene are MNHNS and SASEGT. The CDR3 contains 14 residues. The V and J ends lost 2 bases and 4 bases respectively, with 11 bases between them. The CDR3: CASSEWGSSYGYTF. The DNA for the CDR3 is TGTGCCAGCAGTGAATGGGGCAGCAGCTATGGCTACACCTTC.